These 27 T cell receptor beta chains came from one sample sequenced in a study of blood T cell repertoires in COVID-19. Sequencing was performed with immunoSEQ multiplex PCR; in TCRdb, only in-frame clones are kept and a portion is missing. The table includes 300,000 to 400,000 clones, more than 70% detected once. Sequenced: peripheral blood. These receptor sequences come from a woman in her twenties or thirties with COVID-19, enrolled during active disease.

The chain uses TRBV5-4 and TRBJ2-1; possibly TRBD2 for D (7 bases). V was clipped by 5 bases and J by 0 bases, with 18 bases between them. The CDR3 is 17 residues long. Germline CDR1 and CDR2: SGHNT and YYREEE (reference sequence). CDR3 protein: CASRSGGRGSSYNEQFF. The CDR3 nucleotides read TGTGCCAGCAGATCTGGGGGGCGGGGGAGCTCCTACAATGAGCAGTTCTTC.

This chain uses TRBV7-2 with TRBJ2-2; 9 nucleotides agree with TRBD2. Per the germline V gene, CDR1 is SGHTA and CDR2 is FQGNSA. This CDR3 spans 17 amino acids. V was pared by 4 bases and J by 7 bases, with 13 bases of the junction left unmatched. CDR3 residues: CASSSQPLAGGDGELFF. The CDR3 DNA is TGTGCCAGCAGCTCCCAGCCGTTGGCGGGGGGGGACGGGGAGCTGTTTTTT.

Written as DNA, the CDR3 is TGTGCCAGTAGTATGAATGGAGAGCCCCCCTACAATGAGCAGTTCTTC. It codes for CASSMNGEPPYNEQFF. The chain carries TRBV19 and TRBJ2-1, with D unclear. There are 16 residues in the CDR3. In germline, CDR1 is LNHDA, CDR2 SQIVND (reference sequence). The V and J ends lost 3 bases and 2 bases respectively, with 14 bases between them.

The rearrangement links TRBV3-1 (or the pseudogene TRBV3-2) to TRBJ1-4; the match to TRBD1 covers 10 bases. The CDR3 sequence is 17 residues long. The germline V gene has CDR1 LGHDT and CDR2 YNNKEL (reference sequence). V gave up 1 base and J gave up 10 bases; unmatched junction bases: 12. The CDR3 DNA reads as TGTGCCAGCAGCCAAGTCCTCCCGGGACAGGGGATAGGAAAACTGTTTTTT. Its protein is CASSQVLPGQGIGKLFF.

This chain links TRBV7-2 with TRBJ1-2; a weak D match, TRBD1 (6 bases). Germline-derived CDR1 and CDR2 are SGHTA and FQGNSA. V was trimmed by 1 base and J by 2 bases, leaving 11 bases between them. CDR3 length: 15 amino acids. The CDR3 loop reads CASSLDAGVNYGYTF. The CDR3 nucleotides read TGTGCCAGCAGCTTAGATGCAGGGGTGAACTATGGCTACACCTTC. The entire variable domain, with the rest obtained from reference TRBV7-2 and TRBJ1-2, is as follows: GAGVSQSPSNKVTEKGKDVELRCDPISGHTALYWYRQSLGQGLEFLIYFQGNSAPDKSGLPSDRFSAERTGGSVSTLTIQRTQQEDSAVYLCASSLDAGVNYGYTFGSGTRLTVV.

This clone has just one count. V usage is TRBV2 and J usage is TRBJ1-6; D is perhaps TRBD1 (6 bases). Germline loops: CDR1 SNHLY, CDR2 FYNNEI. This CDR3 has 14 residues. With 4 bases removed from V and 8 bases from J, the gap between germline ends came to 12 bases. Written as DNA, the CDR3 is TGTGCCAGCAGTGTTATACAGGGTGATTCACCCCTCCACTTT. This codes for CASSVIQGDSPLHF.

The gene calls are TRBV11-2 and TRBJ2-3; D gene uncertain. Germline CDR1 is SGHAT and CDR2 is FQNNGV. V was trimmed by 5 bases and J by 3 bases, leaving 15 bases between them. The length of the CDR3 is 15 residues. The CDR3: CASSQVALSTDTQYF. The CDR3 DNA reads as TGTGCCAGCAGCCAGGTGGCTCTGAGTACAGATACGCAGTATTTT.

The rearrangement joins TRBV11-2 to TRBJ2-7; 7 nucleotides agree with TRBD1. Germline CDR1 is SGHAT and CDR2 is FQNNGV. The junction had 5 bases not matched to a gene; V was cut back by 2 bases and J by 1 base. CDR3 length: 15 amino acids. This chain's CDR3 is CASSLPDRWSYEQYV. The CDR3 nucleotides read TGTGCCAGCAGCTTACCGGACAGGTGGTCCTACGAGCAGTACGTC.

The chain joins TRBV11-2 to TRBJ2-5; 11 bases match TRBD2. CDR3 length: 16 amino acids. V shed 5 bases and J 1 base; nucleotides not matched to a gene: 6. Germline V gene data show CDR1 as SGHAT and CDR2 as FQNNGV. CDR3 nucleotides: TGTGCCAGCAGCATCGGGACTAGCGGAGCCCAAGAGACCCAGTACTTC. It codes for CASSIGTSGAQETQYF. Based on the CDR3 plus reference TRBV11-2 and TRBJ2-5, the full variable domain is EAGVAQSPRYKIIEKRQSVAFWCNPISGHATLYWYQQILGQGPKLLIQFQNNGVVDDSQLPKDRFSAERLKGVDSTLKIQPAKLEDSAVYLCASSIGTSGAQETQYFGPGTRLLVL.

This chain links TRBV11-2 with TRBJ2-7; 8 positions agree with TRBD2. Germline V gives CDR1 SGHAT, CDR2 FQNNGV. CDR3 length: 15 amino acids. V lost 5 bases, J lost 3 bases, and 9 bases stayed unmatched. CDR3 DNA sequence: TGTGCCAGCAGCCTCGAACCGGGACTAGGCTACGAGCAGTACTTC. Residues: CASSLEPGLGYEQYF.

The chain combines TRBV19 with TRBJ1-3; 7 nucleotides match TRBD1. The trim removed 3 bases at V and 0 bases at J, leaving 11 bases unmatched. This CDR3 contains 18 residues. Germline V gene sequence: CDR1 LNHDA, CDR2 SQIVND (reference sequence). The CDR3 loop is CASSMAPGTVVSGNTIYF. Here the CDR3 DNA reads TGTGCCAGTAGTATGGCCCCCGGGACAGTCGTCTCTGGAAACACCATATATTTT.

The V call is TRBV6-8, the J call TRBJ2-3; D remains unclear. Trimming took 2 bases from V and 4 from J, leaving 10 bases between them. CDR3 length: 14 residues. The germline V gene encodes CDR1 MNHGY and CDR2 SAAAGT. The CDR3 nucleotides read TGTGCCAGCAGTTACGAACCGGGTCCAGATACGCAGTATTTT. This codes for CASSYEPGPDTQYF.

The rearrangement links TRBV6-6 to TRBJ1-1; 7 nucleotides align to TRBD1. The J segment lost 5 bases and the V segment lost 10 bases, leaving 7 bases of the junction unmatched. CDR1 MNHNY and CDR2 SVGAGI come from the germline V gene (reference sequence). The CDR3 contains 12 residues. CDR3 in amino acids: CATLGTETEAFF. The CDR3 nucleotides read TGTGCCACCTTGGGGACAGAAACTGAAGCTTTCTTT.

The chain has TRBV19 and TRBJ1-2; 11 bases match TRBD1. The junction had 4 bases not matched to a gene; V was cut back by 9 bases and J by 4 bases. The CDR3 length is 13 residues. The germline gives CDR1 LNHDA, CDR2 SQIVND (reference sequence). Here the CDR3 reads CASGQGARYGYTF. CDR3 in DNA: TGTGCCAGCGGACAGGGGGCCCGCTATGGCTACACCTTC.

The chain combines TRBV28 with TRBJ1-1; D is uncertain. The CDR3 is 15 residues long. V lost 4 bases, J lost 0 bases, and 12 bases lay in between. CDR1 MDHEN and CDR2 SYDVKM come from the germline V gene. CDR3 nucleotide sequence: TGTGCCAGCAGTTCCAGGCCGGCCATGAACACTGAAGCTTTCTTT. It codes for CASSSRPAMNTEAFF. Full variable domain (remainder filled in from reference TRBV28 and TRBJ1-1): DVKVTQSSRYLVKRTGEKVFLECVQDMDHENMFWYRQDPGLGLRLIYFSYDVKMKEKGDIPEGYSVSREKKERFSLILESASTNQTSMYLCASSSRPAMNTEAFFGQGTRLTVV.

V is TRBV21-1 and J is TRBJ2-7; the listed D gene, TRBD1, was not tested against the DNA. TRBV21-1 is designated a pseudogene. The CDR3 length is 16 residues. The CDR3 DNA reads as TGTGCCAGCAAGCAATCGAAGGGACAGGCCCCCTACGAGCAGTACTTC. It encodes CASKQSKGQAPYEQYF.

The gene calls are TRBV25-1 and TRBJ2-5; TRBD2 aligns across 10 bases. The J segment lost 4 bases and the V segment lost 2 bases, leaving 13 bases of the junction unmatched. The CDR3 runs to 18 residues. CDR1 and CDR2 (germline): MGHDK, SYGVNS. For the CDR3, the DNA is TGTGCCAGCAGTGAACCTAGCGGGAGAGATCTGGTTAGAGAGACCCAGTACTTC. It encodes CASSEPSGRDLVRETQYF.

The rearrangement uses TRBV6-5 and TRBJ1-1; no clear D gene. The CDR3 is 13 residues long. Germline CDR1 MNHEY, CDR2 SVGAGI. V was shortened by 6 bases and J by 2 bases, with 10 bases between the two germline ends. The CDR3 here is CASRLNRNTEAFF. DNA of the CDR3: TGTGCCAGCAGACTCAACAGAAACACTGAAGCTTTCTTT.

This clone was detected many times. CDR3 DNA sequence: TGTGCCAGTACCAAGACTCCTGAGGGTTCACCCCTCCACTTT. Encoded protein: CASTKTPEGSPLHF. The V and J genes are TRBV19 and TRBJ1-6; D gene ambiguous. The CDR3 runs 14 residues. V was trimmed by 7 bases and J by 9 bases, leaving 16 bases between them. CDR1 and CDR2 from the germline V gene are LNHDA and SQIVND (reference sequence).

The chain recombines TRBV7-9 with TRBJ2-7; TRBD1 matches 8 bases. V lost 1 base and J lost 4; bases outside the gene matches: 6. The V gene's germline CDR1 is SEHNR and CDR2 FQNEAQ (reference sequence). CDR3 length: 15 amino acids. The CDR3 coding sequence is TGTGCCAGCAGCTTAGACGGGACAGGACGATACGAGCAGTACTTC. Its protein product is CASSLDGTGRYEQYF.

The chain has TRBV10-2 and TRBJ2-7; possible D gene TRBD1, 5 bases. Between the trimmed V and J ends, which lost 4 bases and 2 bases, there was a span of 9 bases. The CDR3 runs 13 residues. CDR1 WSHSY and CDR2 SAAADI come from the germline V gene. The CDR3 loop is CASSGQFAYEQYF. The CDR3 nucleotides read TGCGCCAGCAGTGGACAGTTCGCCTACGAGCAGTACTTC.

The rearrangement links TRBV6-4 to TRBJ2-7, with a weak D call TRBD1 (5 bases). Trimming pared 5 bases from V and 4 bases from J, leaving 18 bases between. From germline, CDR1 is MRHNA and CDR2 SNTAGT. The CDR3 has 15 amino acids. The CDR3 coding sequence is TGTGCCAGCAGTAGGGAAGGGGTAGGACCTTACGAGCAGTACTTC. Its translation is CASSREGVGPYEQYF.

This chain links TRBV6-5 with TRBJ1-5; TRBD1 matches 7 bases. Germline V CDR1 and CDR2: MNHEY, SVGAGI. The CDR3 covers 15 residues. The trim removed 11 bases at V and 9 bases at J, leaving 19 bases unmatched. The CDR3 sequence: CASTSGQRSVWPQHF. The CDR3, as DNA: TGTGCCTCCACTTCGGGACAGCGGAGTGTCTGGCCCCAGCATTTT.

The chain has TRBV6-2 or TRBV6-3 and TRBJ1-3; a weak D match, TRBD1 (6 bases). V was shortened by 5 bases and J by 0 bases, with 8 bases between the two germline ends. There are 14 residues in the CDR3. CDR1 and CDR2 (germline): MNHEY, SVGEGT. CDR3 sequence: CASSRDISGNTIYF. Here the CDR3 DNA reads TGTGCCAGCAGTCGGGACATCTCTGGAAACACCATATATTTT.

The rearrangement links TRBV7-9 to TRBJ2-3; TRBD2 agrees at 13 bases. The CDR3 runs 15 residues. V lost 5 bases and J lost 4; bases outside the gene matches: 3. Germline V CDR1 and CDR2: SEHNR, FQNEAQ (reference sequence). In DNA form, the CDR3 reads TGTGCCAGCAGCCCGACTAGCGGGAGGTCAGATACGCAGTATTTT. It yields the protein CASSPTSGRSDTQYF.

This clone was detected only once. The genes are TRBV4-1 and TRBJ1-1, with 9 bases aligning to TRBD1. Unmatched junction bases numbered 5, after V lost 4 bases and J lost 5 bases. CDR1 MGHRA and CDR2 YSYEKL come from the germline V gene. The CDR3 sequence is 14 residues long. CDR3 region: CASSRGGTGTEAFF. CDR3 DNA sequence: TGCGCCAGCAGCCGGGGGGGGACAGGGACTGAAGCTTTCTTT.

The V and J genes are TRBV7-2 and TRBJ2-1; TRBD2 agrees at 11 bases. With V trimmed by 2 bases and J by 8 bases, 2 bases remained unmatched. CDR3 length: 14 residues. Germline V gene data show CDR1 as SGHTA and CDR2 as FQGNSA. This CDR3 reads CASSLPGLADEQFF. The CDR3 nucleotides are TGTGCCAGCAGCTTACCGGGACTAGCGGATGAGCAGTTCTTC.